The source of this T cell receptor (beta chain) is a study of blood T cell repertoires in COVID-19. Study background: The United States, Italy and Spain supplied acute and convalescent COVID-19 samples.

V lost 6 bases to trimming and J lost 3 bases, with 8 bases between them. This CDR3 is built from 12 residues. The assay was immunoSEQ multiplex PCR, and TCRdb's table has in-frame clones only and misses some. The sample has 150,000 to 200,000 clones, roughly 85% seen once; the top ten hold approximately 5.4%. The sequenced sample was peripheral blood. The V and J genes are TRBV12-3 or TRBV12-4 and TRBJ1-2, with unresolved D. The TCR was taken from a woman in her 50s with COVID-19, enrolled during active disease. The DNA for the CDR3 is TGTGCCAGCAGGCCCGGTGACTATGGCTACACCTTC. Amino acid sequence: CASRPGDYGYTF.